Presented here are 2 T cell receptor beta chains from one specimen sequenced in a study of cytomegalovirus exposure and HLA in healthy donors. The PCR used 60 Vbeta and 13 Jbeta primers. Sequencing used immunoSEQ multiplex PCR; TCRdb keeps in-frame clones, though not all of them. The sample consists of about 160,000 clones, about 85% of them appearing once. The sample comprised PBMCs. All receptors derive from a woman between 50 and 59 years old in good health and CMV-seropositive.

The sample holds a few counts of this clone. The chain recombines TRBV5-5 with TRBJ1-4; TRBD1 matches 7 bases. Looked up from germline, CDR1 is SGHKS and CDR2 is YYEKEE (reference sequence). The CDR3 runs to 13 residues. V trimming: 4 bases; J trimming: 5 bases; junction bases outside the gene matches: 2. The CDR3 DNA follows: TGTGCCAGCAGCCAGGGGGTGAATGAAAAACTGTTTTTT. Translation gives CASSQGVNEKLFF.

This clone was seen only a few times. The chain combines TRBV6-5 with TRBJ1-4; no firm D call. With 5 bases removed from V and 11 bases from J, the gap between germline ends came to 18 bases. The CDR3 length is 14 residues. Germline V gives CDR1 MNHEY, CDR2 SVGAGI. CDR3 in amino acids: CASSRRTEGGKLFF. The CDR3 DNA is TGTGCCAGCAGTCGAAGGACTGAGGGAGGGAAACTGTTTTTT.